This is a list of T cell receptor beta chains from one sample in a study of shared clonotypes between healthy human individuals. Using immunoSEQ multiplex PCR, the repertoire was profiled, and TCRdb retains in-frame clones only, with some absent. The repertoire includes over 2 million clones, around 95% of them detected once, and under 0.15% sits in the top ten. The sequencing sample was made of naive CD4+ T cells sorted from blood. These receptors came from a man between 18 and 29 years old in good health. Each CDR3 is given with its conserved first and last residue. The D gene is left open where the match is weak. Expanded clones are given a class, and other clones once, few, many or no size at all.

V,D,length,size,J,DNA,CDR3
TRBV5-1,NA,15,NA,TRBJ1-2,TGCGCCAGCAGCTTGGAGGGCAGTATAGGGTATGGCTACACCTTC,CASSLEGSIGYGYTF
TRBV30,NA,12,once,TRBJ1-2,TGTGCCGGGGTAATCGGGGCGTCCGGCTACACCTTC,CAGVIGASGYTF
TRBV15,NA,13,NA,TRBJ2-7,TGTGCCACCAGCAAAAACAGGGCCTACGAGCAGTACTTC,CATSKNRAYEQYF
TRBV5-1,NA,17,once,TRBJ2-1,TGCGCCAGCAGCTTGAGTGGGCTAGCGAATACCTACAATGAGCAGTTCTTC,CASSLSGLANTYNEQFF
TRBV9,TRBD2,16,once,TRBJ2-3,TGTGCCAGCAGCGTAACGACTAGCGGGAACACAGATACGCAGTATTTT,CASSVTTSGNTDTQYF
TRBV7-9,NA,11,NA,TRBJ1-1,TGTGCCAGCAGCCTCGCTACTGAAGCTTTCTTT,CASSLATEAFF
TRBV21-1,NA,16,NA,TRBJ1-3,TGTGCCAGCAGCACTGGGACAGGGGAGACTGGAAACACCATATATTTT,CASSTGTGETGNTIYF
TRBV18,NA,14,NA,TRBJ2-2,TGTGCCAGCTCACCACCCTCCGGGACCGGGGAGCTGTTTTTT,CASSPPSGTGELFF
TRBV9,TRBD2,16,NA,TRBJ2-7,TGTGCCAGCAGCGCCACCGGGACTAGCGACTCCTACGAGCAGTACTTC,CASSATGTSDSYEQYF
TRBV30,NA,14,once,TRBJ2-7,TGTGCCTGGAGGGGCGCGGGGACCACCTACGAGCAGTACTTC,CAWRGAGTTYEQYF
TRBV6-5,NA,15,NA,TRBJ2-1,TGTGCCAGCAGAAAGCCAGGGGCTGGATACAATGAGCAGTTCTTC,CASRKPGAGYNEQFF
TRBV4-2,NA,15,few,TRBJ1-5,TGTGCCAGCAGCCAAGATCCCGGGGGTGGTCAGCCCCAGCATTTT,CASSQDPGGGQPQHF
TRBV6-5,TRBD2,14,NA,TRBJ2-7,TGTGCCAGCAGTAGAGAGCGGGGTCCCTACGAGCAGTACTTC,CASSRERGPYEQYF
TRBV2,TRBD1,15,NA,TRBJ1-2,TGTGCCAGCAGTCCCCCGGGACAGCGAGCCTATGGCTACACCTTC,CASSPPGQRAYGYTF
TRBV5-4,NA,14,NA,TRBJ2-2,TGTGCCAGCAGCACCCCCGGCGTTACCGGGGAGCTGTTTTTT,CASSTPGVTGELFF
TRBV18,TRBD1,14,NA,TRBJ1-2,TGTGCCAGCTCCTCCATGGAGGGGGCGGCGGGCTACACCTTC,CASSSMEGAAGYTF
TRBV5-1,NA,13,NA,TRBJ2-5,TGCGCCAGCAGCTTGTCGGAAAGAGAGACCCAGTACTTC,CASSLSERETQYF
TRBV23-1,NA,16,NA,TRBJ1-6,TGCGCCAGCAGTCAATCCGAGCCGGGGTCTAACTCACCCCTCCACTTT,CASSQSEPGSNSPLHF
TRBV11-1,TRBD1,14,NA,TRBJ1-6,TGTGCCAGCAGCTCCCGACAGGGTAGTTCACCCCTCCACTTT,CASSSRQGSSPLHF
TRBV4-3,NA,13,NA,TRBJ1-4,TGCGCCAGCAGCCCCTTGGGGGTTGAAAAACTGTTTTTT,CASSPLGVEKLFF
TRBV7-2,TRBD1,14,NA,TRBJ2-7,TGTGCCAGCAGCTTCGGACAGGGTTGGTACGAGCAGTACTTC,CASSFGQGWYEQYF
TRBV7-9,NA,16,NA,TRBJ2-3,TGTGCCAGCAGCTTAGCGTACGGGCAGGGGACAGATACGCAGTATTTT,CASSLAYGQGTDTQYF
TRBV2,NA,16,NA,TRBJ2-2,TGTGCCAGCAGCCCCGTAGAGGGTAGGGTCACCGGGGAGCTGTTTTTT,CASSPVEGRVTGELFF
TRBV18,TRBD2,15,NA,TRBJ2-1,TGTGCCAGCTCACCAACTAGCGGGGGAAACAATGAGCAGTTCTTC,CASSPTSGGNNEQFF
TRBV5-1,NA,17,NA,TRBJ1-2,TGCGCCAGCAGCTTGGGTGCAAGAAATCGCCACGACTATGGCTACACCTTC,CASSLGARNRHDYGYTF